This paragraph covers one T cell receptor beta chain sequence. Its antigen is currently unknown. RNA transcripts yielded amplified TCR beta CDR3 regions. The workflow started with a first-round RT-PCR run with HTBI primers and then moved on to a second-round multiplex PCR. TCRdb passed the multiplex PCR reads through MiXCR, listing each CDR3 protein once. This sample has 200,000 to 250,000 distinct CDR3 sequences; around 30% occur once, and the top ten carry approximately 8.6%. CDR1 is MNHEY and CDR2 is SVGEGT in the germline V gene. The trim removed 4 bases at V and 2 bases at J, leaving 4 bases unmatched. There are 16 residues in the CDR3. This specimen belongs to a study of Graves' ophthalmopathy and Graves' hyperthyroidism. In the study overall: Samples of peripheral blood were obtained at initial diagnosis, prior to treatment of any kind.

Regarding the study as a whole: Both an approximately 70% sensitivity and a 72.22% specificity characterized the model's predictions of ophthalmopathy progression. From stable hyperthyroidism, ophthalmopathy was separated by a 13-signature model with about 88% sensitivity and approximately 81% specificity.

Clinical symptoms, serum thyroxine, TRAb, thyroid ultrasound and orbital computed tomography formed the basis of diagnosis. The receptor's source is a man between 50 and 59 years old with Graves' ophthalmopathy. The chain is built from TRBV6-2 or TRBV6-3 and TRBJ2-7; 14 nucleotides match TRBD2. Sequencing was done on a sample of peripheral blood. Written as DNA, the CDR3 is TGTGCCAGCAGTTTAGGACTAGCGGGAGGAGCCTACGAGCAGTACTTC. It yields the protein CASSLGLAGGAYEQYF.